This TCR beta chain was identified during a study of response to subunit inactivated influenza vaccine. As regards this clonotype: What it binds is not known.

Study-wide results and caveats: The authors suggested that every seasonal influenza vaccination recruits few new T cells.

MiXCR, applied by TCRdb to the RT-PCR reads, yields one record per CDR3 protein. The data hold about 700,000 distinct CDR3 sequences, with about 15% observed a single time. Per the germline V gene, CDR1 is SGHRS and CDR2 is YFSETQ. The length of the CDR3 is 15 residues. V lost 3 bases and J 8 bases, leaving 17 bases between the germline ends. The receptor was derived from a middle-aged man who received an inactivated influenza vaccine. J is TRBJ1-4 and V is TRBV5-1; D may be TRBD1 (5 bases). The specimen comprised PBMCs from blood, sampled about 14 days before vaccination. The CDR3 loop reads CASSWAGGDLEKLFF. CDR3 DNA sequence: TGCGCCAGCAGCTGGGCTGGGGGGGACTTGGAAAAACTGTTTTTT. Together with reference TRBV5-1 and TRBJ1-4, the CDR3 gives the full variable domain: KAGVTQTPRYLIKTRGQQVTLSCSPISGHRSVSWYQQTPGQGLQFLFEYFSETQRNKGNFPGRFSGRQFSNSRSEMNVSTLELGDSALYLCASSWAGGDLEKLFFGSGTQLSVL.